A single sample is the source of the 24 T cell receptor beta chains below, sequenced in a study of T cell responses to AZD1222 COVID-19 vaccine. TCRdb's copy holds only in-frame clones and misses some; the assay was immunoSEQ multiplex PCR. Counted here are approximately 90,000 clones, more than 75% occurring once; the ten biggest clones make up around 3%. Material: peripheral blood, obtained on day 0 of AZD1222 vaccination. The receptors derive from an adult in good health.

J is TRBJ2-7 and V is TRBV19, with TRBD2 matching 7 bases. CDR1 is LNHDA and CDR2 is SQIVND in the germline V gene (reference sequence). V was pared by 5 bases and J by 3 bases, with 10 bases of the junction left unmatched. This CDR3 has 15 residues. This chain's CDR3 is CASSSSGRHYYEQYF. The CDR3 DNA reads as TGTGCCAGTAGTTCCTCCGGGAGGCACTACTACGAGCAGTACTTC.

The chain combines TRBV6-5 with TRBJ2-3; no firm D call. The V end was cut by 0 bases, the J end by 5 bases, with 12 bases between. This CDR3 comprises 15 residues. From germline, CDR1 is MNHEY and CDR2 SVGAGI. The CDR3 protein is CASSYSISLEDTQYF. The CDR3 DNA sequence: TGTGCCAGCAGTTACTCGATATCCCTCGAAGATACGCAGTATTTT.

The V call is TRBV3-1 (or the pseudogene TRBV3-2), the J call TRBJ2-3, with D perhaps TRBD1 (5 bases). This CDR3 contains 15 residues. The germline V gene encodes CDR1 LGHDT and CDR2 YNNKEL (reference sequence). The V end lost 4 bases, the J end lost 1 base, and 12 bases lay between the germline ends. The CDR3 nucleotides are TGTGCCAGCAGCCCCGCAGGGTCTCGCACAGATACGCAGTATTTT. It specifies CASSPAGSRTDTQYF.

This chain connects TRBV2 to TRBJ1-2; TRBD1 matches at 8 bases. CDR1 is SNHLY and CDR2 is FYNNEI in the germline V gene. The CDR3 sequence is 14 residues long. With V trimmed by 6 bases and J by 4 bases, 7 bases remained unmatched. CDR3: CASSGQGQLYGYTF. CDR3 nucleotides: TGTGCCAGCAGCGGACAGGGACAGCTCTATGGCTACACCTTC.

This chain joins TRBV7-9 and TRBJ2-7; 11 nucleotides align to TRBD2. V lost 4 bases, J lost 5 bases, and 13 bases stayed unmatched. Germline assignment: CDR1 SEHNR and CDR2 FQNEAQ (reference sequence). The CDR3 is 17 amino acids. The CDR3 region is CASSSTKLAGVGHEQYF. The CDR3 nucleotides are TGTGCCAGCAGCTCGACAAAACTAGCGGGAGTCGGTCACGAGCAGTACTTC.

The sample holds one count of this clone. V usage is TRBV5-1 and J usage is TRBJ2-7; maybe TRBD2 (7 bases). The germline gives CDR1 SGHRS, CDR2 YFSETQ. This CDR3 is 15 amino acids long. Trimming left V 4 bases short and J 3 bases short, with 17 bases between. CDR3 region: CASSTGGSLNYEQYF. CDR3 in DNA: TGCGCCAGCAGCACGGGGGGCTCTCTTAACTACGAGCAGTACTTC.

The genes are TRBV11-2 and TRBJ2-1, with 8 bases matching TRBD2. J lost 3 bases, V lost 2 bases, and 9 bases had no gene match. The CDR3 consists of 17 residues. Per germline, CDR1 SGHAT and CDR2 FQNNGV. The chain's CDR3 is CASSLSATSGHYNEQFF. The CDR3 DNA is TGTGCCAGCAGCTTATCAGCCACTAGCGGCCACTACAATGAGCAGTTCTTC.

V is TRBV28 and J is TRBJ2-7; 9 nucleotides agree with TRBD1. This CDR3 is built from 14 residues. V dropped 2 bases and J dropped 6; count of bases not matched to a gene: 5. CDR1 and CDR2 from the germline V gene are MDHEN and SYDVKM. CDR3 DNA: TGTGCCAGCAGTTTAGGACAGGGGTTCGGCGAGCAGTACTTC. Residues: CASSLGQGFGEQYF.

This CDR3 is CASGTGSTNEQFF. Written as DNA, the CDR3 is TGCGCCAGCGGGACAGGGTCAACTAATGAGCAGTTCTTC. The chain combines TRBV5-1 with TRBJ2-1; 9 nucleotides align to TRBD1. With V trimmed by 7 bases and J by 7 bases, 6 bases remained unmatched. CDR1 SGHRS and CDR2 YFSETQ come from the germline V gene. The CDR3 consists of 13 residues.

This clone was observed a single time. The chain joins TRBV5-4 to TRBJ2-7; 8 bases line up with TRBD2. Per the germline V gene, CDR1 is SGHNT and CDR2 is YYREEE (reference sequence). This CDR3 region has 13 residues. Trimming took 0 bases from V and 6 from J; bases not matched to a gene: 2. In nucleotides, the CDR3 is TGTGCCAGCAGCTTGGGACTAGCGCTCGAGCAGTACTTC. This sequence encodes CASSLGLALEQYF. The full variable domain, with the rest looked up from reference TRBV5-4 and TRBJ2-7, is ETGVTQSPTHLIKTRGQQVTLRCSSQSGHNTVSWYQQALGQGPQFIFQYYREEENGRGNFPPRFSGLQFPNYSSELNVNALELDDSALYLCASSLGLALEQYFGPGTRLTVT.

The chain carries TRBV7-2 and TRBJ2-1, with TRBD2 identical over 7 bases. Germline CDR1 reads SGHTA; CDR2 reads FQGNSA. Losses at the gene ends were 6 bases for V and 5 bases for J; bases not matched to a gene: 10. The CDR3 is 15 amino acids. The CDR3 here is CASSYGLGKNNEQFF. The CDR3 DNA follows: TGTGCCAGCAGTTACGGACTAGGCAAAAACAATGAGCAGTTCTTC.

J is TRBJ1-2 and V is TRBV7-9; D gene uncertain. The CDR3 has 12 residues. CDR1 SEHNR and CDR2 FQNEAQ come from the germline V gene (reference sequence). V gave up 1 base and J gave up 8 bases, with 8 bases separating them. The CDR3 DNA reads TGTGCCAGCAGCTTAGGCCTCGTAGGCTACACCTTC. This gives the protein CASSLGLVGYTF.

The CDR3 spells CASSLNIGGGSSYNEQFF. CDR3 DNA: TGCGCCAGCAGCCTTAATATTGGCGGGGGGAGCTCCTACAATGAGCAGTTCTTC. The V call is TRBV5-1, the J call TRBJ2-1; 8 nucleotides agree with TRBD2. The junction had 12 bases not matched to a gene; V was cut back by 4 bases and J by 0 bases. The CDR3 totals 18 residues. Germline assignment: CDR1 SGHRS and CDR2 YFSETQ.

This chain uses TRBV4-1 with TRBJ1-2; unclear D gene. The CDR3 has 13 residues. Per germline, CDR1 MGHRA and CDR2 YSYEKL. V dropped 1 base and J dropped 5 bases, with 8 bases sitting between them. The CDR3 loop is CASSQGGRYGYTF. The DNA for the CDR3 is TGCGCCAGCAGCCAAGGAGGGCGTTATGGCTACACCTTC.

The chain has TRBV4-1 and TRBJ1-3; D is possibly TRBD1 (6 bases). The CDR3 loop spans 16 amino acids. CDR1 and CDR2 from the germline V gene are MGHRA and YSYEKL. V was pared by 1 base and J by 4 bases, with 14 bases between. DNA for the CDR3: TGCGCCAGCAGCCAAGTCGGGGGGCCACAAGGAAACACCATATATTTT. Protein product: CASSQVGGPQGNTIYF.

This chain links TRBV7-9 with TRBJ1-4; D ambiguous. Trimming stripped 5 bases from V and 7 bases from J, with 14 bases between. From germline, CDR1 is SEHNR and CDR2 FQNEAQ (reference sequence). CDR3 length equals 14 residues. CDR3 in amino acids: CASSLVEAGEKLFF. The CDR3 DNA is TGTGCCAGCAGCCTGGTGGAGGCGGGTGAAAAACTGTTTTTT.

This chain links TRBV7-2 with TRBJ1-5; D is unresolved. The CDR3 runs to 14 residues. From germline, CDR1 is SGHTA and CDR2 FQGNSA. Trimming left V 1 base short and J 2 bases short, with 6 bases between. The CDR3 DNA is TGTGCCAGCAGCTTAGGACGAGGCAATCAGCCCCAGCATTTT. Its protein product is CASSLGRGNQPQHF.

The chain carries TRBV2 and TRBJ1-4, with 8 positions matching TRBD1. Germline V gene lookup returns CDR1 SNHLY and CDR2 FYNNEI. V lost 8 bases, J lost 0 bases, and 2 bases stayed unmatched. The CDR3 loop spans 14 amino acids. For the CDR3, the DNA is TGTGCCAGCCGGGACAGGACAACTAATGAAAAACTGTTTTTT. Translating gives CASRDRTTNEKLFF.

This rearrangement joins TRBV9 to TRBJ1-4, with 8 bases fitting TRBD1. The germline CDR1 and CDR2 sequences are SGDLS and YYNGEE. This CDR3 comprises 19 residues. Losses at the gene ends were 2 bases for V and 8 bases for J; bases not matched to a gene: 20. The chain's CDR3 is CASSVSTGTGGGVNEKLFF. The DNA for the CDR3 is TGTGCCAGCAGCGTCTCGACCGGGACAGGAGGAGGCGTGAACGAAAAACTGTTTTTT.

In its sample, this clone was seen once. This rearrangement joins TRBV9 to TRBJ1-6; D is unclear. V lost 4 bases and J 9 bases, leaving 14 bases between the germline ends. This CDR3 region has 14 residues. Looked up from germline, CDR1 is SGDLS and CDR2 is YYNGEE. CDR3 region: CASSTDQRSSPLHF. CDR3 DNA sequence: TGTGCCAGCAGCACGGACCAGAGGAGTTCACCCCTCCACTTT. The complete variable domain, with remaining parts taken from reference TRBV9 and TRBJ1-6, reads DSGVTQTPKHLITATGQRVTLRCSPRSGDLSVYWYQQSLDQGLQFLIQYYNGEERAKGNILERFSAQQFPDLHSELNLSSLELGDSALYFCASSTDQRSSPLHFGNGTRLTVT.

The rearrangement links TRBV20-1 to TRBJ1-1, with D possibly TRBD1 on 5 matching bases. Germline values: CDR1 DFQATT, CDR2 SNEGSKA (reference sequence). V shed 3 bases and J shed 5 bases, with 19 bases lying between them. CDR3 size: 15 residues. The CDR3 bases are TGCAGTGCTAGTGAAAGAGGGGAAATGAGGACTGAAGCTTTCTTT. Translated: CSASERGEMRTEAFF.

The CDR3 nucleotides read TGTGCCAGCCTCACCGCAGTACCGAACACTGAAGCTTTCTTT. Translation gives CASLTAVPNTEAFF. The chain carries TRBV18 and TRBJ1-1; D not resolved. Germline CDR1 and CDR2: KGHSH and LQKENI. This CDR3 comprises 14 residues. Between the trimmed V and J ends, which lost 8 bases and 1 base, there was a span of 14 bases.

The CDR3 DNA is TGTGCCAGCAGTCCTAAGGGGGGTTGGGGAAACACCATATATTTT. Residues: CASSPKGGWGNTIYF. The chain has TRBV27 and TRBJ1-3, with TRBD1 as a possible D gene (6 bases). Trimming removed 5 bases from V and 4 bases from J, with 15 bases in between. The CDR3 loop spans 15 amino acids. Per germline, CDR1 MNHEY and CDR2 SMNVEV (reference sequence).

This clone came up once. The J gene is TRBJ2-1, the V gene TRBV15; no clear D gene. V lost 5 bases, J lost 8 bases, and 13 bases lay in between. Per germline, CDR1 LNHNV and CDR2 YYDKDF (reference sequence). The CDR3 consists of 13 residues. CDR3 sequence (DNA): TGTGCCACCAGCGCGCGGCCCCGCGATGAGCAGTTCTTC. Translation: CATSARPRDEQFF. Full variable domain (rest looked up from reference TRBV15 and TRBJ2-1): DAMVIQNPRYQVTQFGKPVTLSCSQTLNHNVMYWYQQKSSQAPKLLFHYYDKDFNNEADTPDNFQSRRPNTSFCFLDIRSPGLGDTAMYLCATSARPRDEQFFGPGTRLTVL.